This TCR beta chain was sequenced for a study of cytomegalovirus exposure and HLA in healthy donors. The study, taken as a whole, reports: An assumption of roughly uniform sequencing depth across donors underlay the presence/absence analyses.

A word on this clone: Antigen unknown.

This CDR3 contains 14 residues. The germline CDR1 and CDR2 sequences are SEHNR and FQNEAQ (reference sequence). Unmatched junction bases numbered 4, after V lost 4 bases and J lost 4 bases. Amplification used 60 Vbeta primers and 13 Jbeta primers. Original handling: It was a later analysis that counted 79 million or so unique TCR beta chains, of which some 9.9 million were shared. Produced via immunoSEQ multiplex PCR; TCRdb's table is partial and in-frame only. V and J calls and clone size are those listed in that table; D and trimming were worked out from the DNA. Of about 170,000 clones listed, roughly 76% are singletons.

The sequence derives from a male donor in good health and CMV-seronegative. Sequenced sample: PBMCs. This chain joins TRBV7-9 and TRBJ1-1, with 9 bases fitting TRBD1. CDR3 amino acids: CASSYRGLGTEAFF. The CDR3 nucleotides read TGTGCCAGCAGCTACAGGGGGCTGGGCACTGAAGCTTTCTTT.